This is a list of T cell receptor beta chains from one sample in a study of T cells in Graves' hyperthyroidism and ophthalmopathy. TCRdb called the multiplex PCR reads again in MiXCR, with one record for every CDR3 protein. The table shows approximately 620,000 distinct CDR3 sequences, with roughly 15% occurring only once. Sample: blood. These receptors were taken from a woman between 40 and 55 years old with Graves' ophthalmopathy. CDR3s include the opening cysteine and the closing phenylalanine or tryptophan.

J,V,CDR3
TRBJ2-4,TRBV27,CASNKLGRSQINIQYF
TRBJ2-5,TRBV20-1,CSARDATSPGLAKETQYF
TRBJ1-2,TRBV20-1,CSAPDSFYGYTF
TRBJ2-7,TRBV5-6,CASSFRHETYEQYF
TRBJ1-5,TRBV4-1,CASSQEGGRSDQPQHF
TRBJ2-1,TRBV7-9,CASSLPIPLSGRANNEQFF
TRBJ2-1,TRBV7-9,CASSPTSGDNEQFF
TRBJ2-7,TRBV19,CASRHGGTGDYEQYF
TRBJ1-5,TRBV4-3,CASSQGLGTGNQPQHF
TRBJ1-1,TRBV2,CASSAGGVGTEAFF
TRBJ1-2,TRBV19,CASTHYGGRDGEKGYTF
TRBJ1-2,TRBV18,CASSPQRDNYGYTF
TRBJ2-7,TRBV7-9,CASSLASGATYEQYF
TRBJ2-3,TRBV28,CASRTGTGGLDTQYF
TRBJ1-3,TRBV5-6,CASSALTGLSGNTIYF
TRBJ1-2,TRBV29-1,CSVDDGPYGYTF
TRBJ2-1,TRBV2,CASSGDAYNEQFF
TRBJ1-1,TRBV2,CASRTGTVPEAFF
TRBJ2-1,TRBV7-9,CASNVGRGGNYNEQFF
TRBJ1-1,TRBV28,CASSSESGRLNTEAFF
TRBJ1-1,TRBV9,CASSATWVNTEAFF
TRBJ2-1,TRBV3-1,CASHRGSTYGEQFF
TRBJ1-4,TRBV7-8,CASSYYPAGTANEKLFF
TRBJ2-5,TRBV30,CAWSVQTTQYF
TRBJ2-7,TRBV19,CASSIDTSAEQYF
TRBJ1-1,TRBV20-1,CSARQQGRRTEAFF
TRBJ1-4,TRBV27,CASSFSGGEGNEKLFF
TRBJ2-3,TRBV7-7,CASSYLSRGSLSDTQYF
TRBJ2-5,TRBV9,CASSPRSEETQYF